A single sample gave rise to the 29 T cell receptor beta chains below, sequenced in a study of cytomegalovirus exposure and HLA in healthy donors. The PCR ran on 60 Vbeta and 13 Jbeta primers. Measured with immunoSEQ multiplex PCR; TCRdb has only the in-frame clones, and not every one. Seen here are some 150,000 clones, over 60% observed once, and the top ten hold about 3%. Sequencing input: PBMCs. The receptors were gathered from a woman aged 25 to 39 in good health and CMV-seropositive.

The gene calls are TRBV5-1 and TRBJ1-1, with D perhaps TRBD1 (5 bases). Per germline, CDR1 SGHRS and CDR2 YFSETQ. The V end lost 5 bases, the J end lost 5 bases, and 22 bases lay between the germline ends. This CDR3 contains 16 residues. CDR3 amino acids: CASRAGLNPAATEAFF. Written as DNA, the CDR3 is TGCGCCAGCAGGGCGGGGCTTAACCCCGCGGCAACTGAAGCTTTCTTT.

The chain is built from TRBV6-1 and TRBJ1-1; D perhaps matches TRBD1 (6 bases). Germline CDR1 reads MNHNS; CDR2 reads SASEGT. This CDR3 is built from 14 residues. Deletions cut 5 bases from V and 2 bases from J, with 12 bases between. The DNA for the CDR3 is TGTGCCAGCAGTCGGACAGCCACCAACACTGAAGCTTTCTTT. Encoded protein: CASSRTATNTEAFF.

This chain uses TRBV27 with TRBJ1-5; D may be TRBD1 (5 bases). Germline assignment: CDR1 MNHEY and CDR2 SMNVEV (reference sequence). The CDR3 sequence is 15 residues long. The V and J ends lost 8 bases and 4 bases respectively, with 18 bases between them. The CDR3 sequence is CASGKDSHMNQPQHF. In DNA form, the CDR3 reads TGTGCCAGCGGAAAAGACAGCCATATGAATCAGCCCCAGCATTTT.

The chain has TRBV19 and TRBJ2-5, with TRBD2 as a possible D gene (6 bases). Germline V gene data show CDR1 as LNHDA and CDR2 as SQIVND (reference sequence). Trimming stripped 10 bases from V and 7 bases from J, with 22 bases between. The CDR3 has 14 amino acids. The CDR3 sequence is CATNLGGKGGTQYF. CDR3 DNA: TGTGCCACCAACCTCGGGGGTAAGGGAGGGACCCAGTACTTC.

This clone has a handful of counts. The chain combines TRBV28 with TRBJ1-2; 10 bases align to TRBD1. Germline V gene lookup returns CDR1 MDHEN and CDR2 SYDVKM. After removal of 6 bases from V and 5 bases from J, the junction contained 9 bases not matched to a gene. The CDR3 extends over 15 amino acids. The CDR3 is CASSMTDRGLYGYTF. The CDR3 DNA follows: TGTGCCAGCAGCATGACAGACAGGGGGCTGTATGGCTACACCTTC.

In nucleotides, the CDR3 is TGCGCCAGCAGCCGGACTCCTTTCGGGACTAACTACGAGCAGTACTTC. As protein: CASSRTPFGTNYEQYF. V usage is TRBV4-1 and J usage is TRBJ2-7; the match to TRBD2 covers 7 bases. With V trimmed by 4 bases and J by 3 bases, 12 bases remained unmatched. Per germline, CDR1 MGHRA and CDR2 YSYEKL. This CDR3 is built from 16 residues.

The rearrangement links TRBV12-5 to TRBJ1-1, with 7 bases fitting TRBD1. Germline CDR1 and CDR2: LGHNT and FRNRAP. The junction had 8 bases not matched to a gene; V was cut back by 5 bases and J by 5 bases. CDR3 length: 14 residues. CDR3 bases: TGTGCTAGTGGTCCGACAGGGATCGCGACTGAAGCTTTCTTT. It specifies CASGPTGIATEAFF.

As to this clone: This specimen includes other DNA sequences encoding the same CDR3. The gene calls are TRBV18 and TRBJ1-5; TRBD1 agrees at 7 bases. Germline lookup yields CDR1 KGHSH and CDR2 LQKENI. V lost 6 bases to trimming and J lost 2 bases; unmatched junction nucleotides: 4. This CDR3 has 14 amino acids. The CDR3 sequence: CASSRQGGNQPQHF. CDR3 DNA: TGTGCCAGCTCGCGGCAGGGGGGCAATCAGCCCCAGCATTTT.

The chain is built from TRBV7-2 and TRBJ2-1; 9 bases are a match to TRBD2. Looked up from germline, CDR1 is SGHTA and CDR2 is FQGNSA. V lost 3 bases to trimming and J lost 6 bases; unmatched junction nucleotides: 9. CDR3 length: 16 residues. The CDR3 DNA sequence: TGTGCCAGCAGCTTCAGCACCGCTAGCGGGATCAATGAGCAGTTCTTC. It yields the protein CASSFSTASGINEQFF.

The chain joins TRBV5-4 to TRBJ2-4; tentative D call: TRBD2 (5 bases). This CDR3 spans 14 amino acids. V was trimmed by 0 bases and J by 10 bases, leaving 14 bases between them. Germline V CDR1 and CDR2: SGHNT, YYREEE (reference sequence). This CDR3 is CASSLEGPGKIQYF. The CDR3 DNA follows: TGTGCCAGCAGCTTGGAAGGGCCGGGGAAAATTCAGTACTTC.

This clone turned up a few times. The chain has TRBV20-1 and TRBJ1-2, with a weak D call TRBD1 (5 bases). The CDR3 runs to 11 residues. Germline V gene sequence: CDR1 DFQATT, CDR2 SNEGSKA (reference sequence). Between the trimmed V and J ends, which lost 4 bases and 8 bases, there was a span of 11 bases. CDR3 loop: CSANCRAGYTF. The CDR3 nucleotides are TGCAGTGCTAATTGCAGGGCAGGCTACACCTTC.

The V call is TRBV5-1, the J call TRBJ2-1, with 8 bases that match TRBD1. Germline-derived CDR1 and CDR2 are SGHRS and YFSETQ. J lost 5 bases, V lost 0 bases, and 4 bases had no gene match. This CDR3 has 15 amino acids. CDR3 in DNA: TGCGCCAGCAGCTTGGCGGACAGGGTTCACAATGAGCAGTTCTTC. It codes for CASSLADRVHNEQFF.

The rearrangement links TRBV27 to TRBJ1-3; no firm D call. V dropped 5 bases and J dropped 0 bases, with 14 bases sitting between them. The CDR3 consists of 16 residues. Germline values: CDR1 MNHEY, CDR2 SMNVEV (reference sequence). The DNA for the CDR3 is TGTGCCAGCAGTACCAACCGACAAGTCTCTGGAAACACCATATATTTT. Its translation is CASSTNRQVSGNTIYF.

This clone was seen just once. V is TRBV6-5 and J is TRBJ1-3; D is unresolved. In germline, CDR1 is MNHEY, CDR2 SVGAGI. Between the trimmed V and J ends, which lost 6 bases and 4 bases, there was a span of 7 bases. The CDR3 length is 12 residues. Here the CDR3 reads CASRESGNTIYF. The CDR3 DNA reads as TGTGCCAGCAGGGAGTCCGGAAACACCATATATTTT.

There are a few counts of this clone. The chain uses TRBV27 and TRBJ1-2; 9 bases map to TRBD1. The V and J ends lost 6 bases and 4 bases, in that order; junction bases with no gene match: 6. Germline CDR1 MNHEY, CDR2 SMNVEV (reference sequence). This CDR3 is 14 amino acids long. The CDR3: CASRFGQGSYGYTF. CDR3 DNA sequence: TGTGCCAGCAGATTTGGACAGGGGTCCTATGGCTACACCTTC.

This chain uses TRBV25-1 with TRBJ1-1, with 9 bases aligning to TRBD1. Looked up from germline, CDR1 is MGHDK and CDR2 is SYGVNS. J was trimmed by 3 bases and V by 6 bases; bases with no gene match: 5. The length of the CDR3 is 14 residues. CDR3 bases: TGTGCCAGCAGCAACTACAGGGGGCACACTGAAGCTTTCTTT. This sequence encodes CASSNYRGHTEAFF.

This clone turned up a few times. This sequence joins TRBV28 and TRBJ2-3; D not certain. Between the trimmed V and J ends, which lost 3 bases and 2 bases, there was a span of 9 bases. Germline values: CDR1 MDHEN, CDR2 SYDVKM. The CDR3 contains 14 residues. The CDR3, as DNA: TGTGCCAGCAGTTTCGAGCCCTACACAGATACGCAGTATTTT. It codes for CASSFEPYTDTQYF.

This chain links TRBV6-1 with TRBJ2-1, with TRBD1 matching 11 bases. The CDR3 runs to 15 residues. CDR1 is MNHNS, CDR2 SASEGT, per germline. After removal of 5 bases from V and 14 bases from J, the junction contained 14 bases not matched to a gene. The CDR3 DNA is TGTGCCAGCAGTACCGGGACAGGGGGTTTCGACAGGAAGTTCTTC. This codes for CASSTGTGGFDRKFF.

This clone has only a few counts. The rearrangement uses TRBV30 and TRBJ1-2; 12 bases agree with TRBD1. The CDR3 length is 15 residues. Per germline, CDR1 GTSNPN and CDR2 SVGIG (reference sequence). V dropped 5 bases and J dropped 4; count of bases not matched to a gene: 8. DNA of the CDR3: TGTGCCTGGGGGACAGGGGGCATTGTCGGCTATGGCTACACCTTC. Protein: CAWGTGGIVGYGYTF.

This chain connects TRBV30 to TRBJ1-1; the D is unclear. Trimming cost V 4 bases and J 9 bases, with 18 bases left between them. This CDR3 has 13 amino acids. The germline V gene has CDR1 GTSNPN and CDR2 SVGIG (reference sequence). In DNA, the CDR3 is TGTGCCTGGAACCTAGGCAGCCCACTTCAAGCTTTCTTT. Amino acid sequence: CAWNLGSPLQAFF.

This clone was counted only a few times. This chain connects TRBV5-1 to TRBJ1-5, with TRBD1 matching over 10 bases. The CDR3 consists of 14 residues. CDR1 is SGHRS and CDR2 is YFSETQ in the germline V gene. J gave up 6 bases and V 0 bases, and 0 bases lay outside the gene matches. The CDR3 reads CASSLGTGGQPQHF. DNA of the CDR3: TGCGCCAGCAGCTTGGGGACAGGGGGTCAGCCCCAGCATTTT.

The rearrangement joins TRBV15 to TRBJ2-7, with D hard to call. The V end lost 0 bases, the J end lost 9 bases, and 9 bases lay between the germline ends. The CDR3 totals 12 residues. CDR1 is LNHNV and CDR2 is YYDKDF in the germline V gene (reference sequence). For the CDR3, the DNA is TGTGCCACCAGCAGAGATACGGTAGCGCAGTACTTC. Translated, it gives CATSRDTVAQYF.

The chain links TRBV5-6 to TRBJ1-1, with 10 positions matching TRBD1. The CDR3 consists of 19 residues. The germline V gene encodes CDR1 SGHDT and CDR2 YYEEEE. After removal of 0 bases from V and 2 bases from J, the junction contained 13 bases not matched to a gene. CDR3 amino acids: CASSLGLHRQGAFNTEAFF. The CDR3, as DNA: TGTGCCAGCAGCTTGGGGCTTCATCGACAGGGGGCGTTTAACACTGAAGCTTTCTTT.

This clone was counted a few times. CDR3 residues: CAIKAELGQPQHF. The CDR3 DNA reads TGTGCCATCAAGGCGGAGTTGGGTCAGCCCCAGCATTTT. This chain joins TRBV10-3 and TRBJ1-5; D gene ambiguous. Germline V gives CDR1 ENHRY, CDR2 SYGVKD. The V gene lost 7 bases and the J gene lost 6 bases, with 13 bases spanning the gap. This CDR3 region has 13 residues.

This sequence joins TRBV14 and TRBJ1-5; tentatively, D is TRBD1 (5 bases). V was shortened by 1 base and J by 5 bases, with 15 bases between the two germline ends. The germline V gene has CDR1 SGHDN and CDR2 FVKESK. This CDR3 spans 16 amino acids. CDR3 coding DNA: TGTGCCAGCAGCCAAGCATTTTTTAGCAGGGATCAGCCCCAGCATTTT. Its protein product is CASSQAFFSRDQPQHF.

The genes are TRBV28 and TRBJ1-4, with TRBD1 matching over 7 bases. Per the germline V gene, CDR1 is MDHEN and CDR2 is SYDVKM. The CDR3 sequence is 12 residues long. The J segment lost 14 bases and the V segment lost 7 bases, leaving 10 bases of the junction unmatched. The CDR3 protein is CASTPGGIRLFF. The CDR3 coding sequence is TGTGCCAGCACCCCAGGGGGGATTCGTCTGTTTTTT.

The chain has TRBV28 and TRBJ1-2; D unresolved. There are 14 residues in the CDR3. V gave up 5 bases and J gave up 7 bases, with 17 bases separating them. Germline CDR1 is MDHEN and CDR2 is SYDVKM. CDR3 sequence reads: CASSPPITGGGYTF. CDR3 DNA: TGTGCCAGCAGTCCCCCAATTACTGGAGGTGGCTACACCTTC.

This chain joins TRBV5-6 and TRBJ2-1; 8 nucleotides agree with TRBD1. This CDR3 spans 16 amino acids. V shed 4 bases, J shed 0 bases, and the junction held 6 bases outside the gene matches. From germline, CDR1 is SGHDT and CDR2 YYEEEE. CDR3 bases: TGTGCCAGCAGCATTGGGACAGGTACCTCCTACAATGAGCAGTTCTTC. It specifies CASSIGTGTSYNEQFF.

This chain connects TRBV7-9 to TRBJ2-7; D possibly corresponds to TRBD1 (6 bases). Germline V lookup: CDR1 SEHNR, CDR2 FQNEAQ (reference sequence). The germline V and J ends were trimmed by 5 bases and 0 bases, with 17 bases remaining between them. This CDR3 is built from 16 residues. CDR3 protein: CASSPNDRTFSYEQYF. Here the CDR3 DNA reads TGTGCCAGCAGCCCCAACGACAGGACTTTCTCCTACGAGCAGTACTTC.